This TCR beta chain was documented in a study of T cell responses to AZD1222 COVID-19 vaccine (TCRdb year 2021). Broadly, across the study: A total of around 240 trial participants underwent TCR sequencing, of whom around 200 received two doses of AZD1222 and some 26 received two doses of the MenACWY control vaccine. Enrollment into the trials was organized by age into subgroups of 18-55, 56-69 and 70-plus years, and those subgroups contained about 150, 27 and 61 TCR-sequenced participants, respectively. Points the paper makes about the study in general: Only six AZD1222 recipients were SARS-CoV-2 seropositive at baseline, limiting conclusions about previously exposed vaccinees. No day 14 peak-response samples were available, so repertoires were characterized only after the peak T cell response. In the small 56-69-year group, the increase in depth fell short of significance, most likely because of low power. A significant rise in spike-specific TCR breadth and depth was observed after two AZD1222 doses relative to day 0 and relative to MenACWY recipients. Nearly half of unique spike-specific TCRs reportedly recognized epitopes outside regions mutated in the B.1.351 and B.1.1.7 variants. Most participants were white British and females outnumbered males, and the authors suggested that clonal diversity may have been underestimated. The vaccine-associated CD4 TCRs covered the entire spike protein, and the dominant responses fell in regions 160-218 and 743-854.

The CDR3 regions of human TCRbeta chains were analyzed by immunosequencing. The source study handled its data this way. Repertoire TCRs were checked for matches against a reference library of SARS-CoV-2-specific TCRs that had been generated using the MIRA antigen-specificity platform. Breadth meant the fraction of unique TCRs that were SARS-CoV-2-associated, whereas depth meant the fraction of total T cells that were SARS-CoV-2-associated. Using the MIRA data, each spike-specific TCR was assigned both to the spike region to which the TCR was reactive and to a CD4 or CD8 class. Log10-transformed breadth and depth values were compared by one-way ANOVA with Sidak's multiple comparisons tests. The source is immuneACCESS, and TCRdb retained only in-frame sequences with V and J called. Part of the clones is not carried over; for the studies checked, unresolved V genes explain less than half of this, and the remainder is unexplained. Clone size and the V and J calls come from that table; the DNA yielded D and trimming. The sample includes around 99,000 clones, with 70% to 90% observed a single time. Roughly 4.4% of the sample is taken by the ten largest.

As regards this clone: The clone's antigen remains unknown. No much larger clone is present one base from it, and per-base qualities are unavailable.

As encoded in the germline V gene, CDR1 is SGHRS while CDR2 is YFSETQ. Inclusive of the bounding cysteine and phenylalanine, the CDR3 is 13 residues long. This entry keeps only the CDR3 DNA: 39 bases, framed from base 1. V and J are truncated by 2 bases and 3 bases respectively, leaving an intervening sequence of 8 bases. The label giving this sample's time point can be read as: about 28 days (+/-7) after the second vaccine dose. AZD1222 recipients given second doses at about 4 weeks or at about 12 weeks were pooled, since spike-specific TCR depth and breadth were not found to differ between the two schedules. Vaccinee samples came from UK trials COV001 and COV002, including a single-blind randomized controlled phase 2/3 trial of AZD1222 (ChAdOx1 nCoV-19) in healthy adults. For TCRbeta chain sequencing, PBMC samples were collected from trial participants at day 0 and at day 28 after the second dose.

The receptor was derived from an adult who received the AZD1222 COVID-19 vaccine. The input for sequencing was peripheral blood, taken 28 days after the second AZD1222 dose. The V gene is TRBV5-1 and the J gene is TRBJ1-1, with the D gene call left open. The DNA sequence is given as TGCGCCAGCAGCTTCCAGTGGGACACTGAAGCTTTCTTT. It translates as CASSFQWDTEAFF.